This T cell receptor beta chain was sequenced for a study of blood T cells in healthy people across ages (dated by TCRdb to between 2015 and 2017). Study-level background: In model experiments, roughly one uniquely barcoded TCR beta cDNA molecule per two T cells was captured by template switching. To track age-related changes in TCR beta repertoire diversity, the study relied on deep sequencing normalized with unique cDNA molecular identifiers. Four age groups were formed from the donors: young (average approximately 15 years), middle-aged (approximately 40), aged (approximately 60) and long-lived (about 75). For two donors (one aged 18 to 30 and one aged 80 or older), the study analyzed two additional independent replicas of 1 million unique cDNA reads from the same blood draw. Broader findings and caveats from the paper: Estimates of total diversity based on one million sequenced T cells were considered lower bounds and underestimates. Compared with the aged group, the long-lived group had more naive CD4+ T cells, fewer expanded clones and increased TCR diversity, a pattern suggesting age selection. Observed TCR beta diversity per million T cells fell roughly linearly with age, and a significant reduction was already apparent by age approximately 41. Because the CMV infection status of the donors was unknown, age-related changes in expanded clonotypes may potentially have been confounded. Observed TCR beta diversity correlated strongly with the percentage of naive T cells measured by flow cytometry. Because profiling used bulk unsorted PBMCs, naive and antigen-experienced compartments could not be compared conclusively.

This clonotype was observed a few times. Its antigen has not been determined. No base quality values were provided; no much bigger clone lies one nucleotide off. Its CDR3 holds 15 amino acids, cysteine through phenylalanine. Of all the DNA, just the CDR3 is kept, 45 bases in frame from base 1. At the junction V is shortened by 1 base and J by 4 bases, with 8 bases in between. Looking up the germline V gene yields CDR1 SGHVS and CDR2 FQNEAQ. The 39 donors, aged 6 to 90 years, were systemically healthy Caucasian individuals from Russia. Each donor gave 8 to 10 milliliters of peripheral blood, drawn into EDTA-treated Vacutainer tubes. Ficoll-Paque density-gradient centrifugation was used to isolate PBMCs, with at least 6 million per sample. Total RNA was extracted from PBMCs with Trizol reagent, with at least 5.5 micrograms obtained per sample. For every donor, flow cytometry on a PBMC aliquot measured the percentage of naive CD45RAhigh/CD27high T cells.

Libraries were constructed by 5' RACE. The reads were generated on an Illumina HiSeq 2500. A second PCR of roughly 6 to 12 cycles was run with a J-beta primer mix and a sample-barcoded 5' primer. Each TCR beta cDNA molecule received a unique molecular identifier from a template-switch 5' adaptor carrying 12 random nucleotides. At least 3 million CDR3-containing paired-end reads were obtained from each sample. First-strand cDNA was synthesized from all RNA with the Mint cDNA synthesis kit, primed by a TRBC-specific oligonucleotide. After uracil-DNA glycosylase treatment, a first 18-cycle PCR used universal primers M1SS and BC2_uni_R on all cDNA. In the authors' own workflow: Each sample was normalized by randomly selecting 1 million high-quality reads, each carrying a distinct molecular identifier. Instead of being binned into consensus sequences, reads that shared molecular identifiers were thrown out. MiTCR, with a Q25 quality threshold and the strictest error-elimination algorithm, was used for CDR3 identification, clonotype clustering and error correction. A nonparametric unseen species model with Euler transformation was used to estimate a lower bound on total TCR beta diversity. The public reads were reprocessed in TCRdb via fastp at Q25 and MiXCR, keeping in-frame beta chains. Merged by CDR3 protein, the rows form single entries marked with the most common genes and DNA. The V and J calls were not made by the authors but by TCRdb's processing. This sample holds fewer than 1,200,000 distinct CDR3 sequences; approximately 25% were observed only once. The ten largest clones add up to less than 0.85% of the sample.

The same data also went into a second study, on T cells of mothers and their children. The second paper states: The donors were nine systemically healthy Caucasian individuals, made up of three mothers and their six children. cDNA synthesis consumed the entire amount of extracted RNA, loaded at around 1.5 ug RNA in each 15 ul reaction. In the second PCR, sample barcodes and 2-4 random nucleotides were introduced via the M1S primer. Over 8 million TCR beta CDR3 reads came from each mother, compared with roughly 2.8 million reads from each child. Thymic selection shapes the output of TCR recombination in a similar way in related and unrelated pairs, and inherited differences have a minor effect. Normalized repertoire overlap was always found to be slightly, but never significantly, higher in related mother-child pairs than in unrelated mother-child pairs. No persistent microchimeric T cell clones were found, with a detection sensitivity of 85 to 100 clones per million clonotypes. The study used deep NGS to compare TCR beta repertoires of mothers and children, seeking features distinguishing related mother-child pairs from unrelated individuals. Mothers averaged about 40 +/- 4 years of age and children averaged about 10 +/- 4 years. Libraries were sequenced on Illumina HiSeq 2000 with 100+100 nt paired-end reads after adapter ligation with NEBNext reagents. To prevent cross-contamination, the mother and child libraries were prepared a month apart and were sequenced in separate runs. Each donor had between roughly 450,000 and 2,300,000 distinct TCR beta clonotypes identified. Naive TCR beta clonotypes were estimated from low-frequency clonotypes matched to each donor's FACS-determined naive share, without sorting.

Recombination connected TRBV7-8 to TRBJ2-6; too little of a D gene remains to name it. This TCR was sampled from a girl aged 2-10 years in good health. The sequencing sample was made of blood. The CDR3 in this case is CASSLGSRGANVLTF. The nucleotide sequence reads as follows: TGTGCCAGCAGCTTAGGTTCGCGCGGGGCCAACGTCCTGACTTTC.